These 11 T cell receptor beta chains originate from one sample sequenced in a study of blood T cells in healthy people across ages. Primers used in a second PCR of roughly 7 to 12 cycles were a sample-barcoded 5' primer and a J-beta primer mix. A single record per CDR3 protein comes from TCRdb applying MiXCR to the 5' RACE reads. Among about 640,000 distinct CDR3 sequences listed, approximately 59% were seen once. Sequencing was carried out using blood. These receptors were taken from a man aged 60 to 75 in good health.

The V and J genes are TRBV29-1 and TRBJ1-1; 10 bases align to TRBD1. The CDR3 extends over 13 amino acids. The J segment lost 4 bases and the V segment lost 3 bases, leaving 2 bases of the junction unmatched. Germline V CDR1 and CDR2: SQVTM, ANQGSEA. Here the CDR3 reads CSVDRTGGTEAFF. In DNA form, the CDR3 reads TGCAGCGTTGACAGGACAGGGGGCACTGAAGCTTTCTTT.

In this sample, this clonotype turned up a few times. The CDR3: CASSQVRGLANSYEQYF. CDR3 sequence (DNA): TGTGCCAGCAGCCAGGTCCGGGGCCTAGCGAACTCCTACGAGCAGTACTTC. The rearrangement uses TRBV4-2 and TRBJ2-7; D may be TRBD2 (6 bases). This CDR3 region has 17 residues. With 3 bases removed from V and 0 bases from J, the gap between germline ends came to 18 bases. Germline loops: CDR1 LGHNA, CDR2 YNFKEQ.

Concerning this clonotype: One end of the junction does not line up with germline, which may come from a read error. The chain joins TRBV10-3 to TRBJ2-4; D perhaps matches TRBD1 (6 bases). The last part of the DNA fits TRBJ2-7 better; the J call may be wrong. The length of the CDR3 is 13 residues. Germline V gene lookup returns CDR1 ENHRY and CDR2 SYGVKD. The CDR3 region is CVIRGTQGNEQYF. CDR3 DNA sequence: TGTGTCATCAGAGGGACCCAGGGGAACGAGCAGTACTTC.

V is TRBV20-1 and J is TRBJ1-2; D unresolved. Germline V gene sequence: CDR1 DFQATT, CDR2 SNEGSKA (reference sequence). CDR3 length: 13 amino acids. V was clipped by 6 bases and J by 1 base, with 12 bases between them. As DNA, the CDR3 is TGCAGTGCGCCTACAAGCCTTAACTATGGCTACACCTTC. It is translated as CSAPTSLNYGYTF.

The rearrangement joins TRBV7-8 to TRBJ2-2; D possibly corresponds to TRBD1 (5 bases). V shed 5 bases and J shed 3 bases, with 10 bases lying between them. The CDR3 has 14 residues. Germline V gene sequence: CDR1 SGHVS, CDR2 FQNEAQ. CDR3 DNA sequence: TGTGCCAGCAGCCCACAAGGGGACACCGGGGAGCTGTTTTTT. Translation: CASSPQGDTGELFF.

V is TRBV6-6 and J is TRBJ1-6, with D uncertain. From germline, CDR1 is MNHNY and CDR2 SVGAGI (reference sequence). V lost 2 bases to trimming and J lost 5 bases, with 10 bases between them. This CDR3 has 15 residues. The CDR3 here is CASSYGGPNNSPLHF. CDR3 coding DNA: TGTGCCAGCAGTTACGGCGGACCGAATAATTCACCCCTCCACTTT.

The chain is built from TRBV24-1 and TRBJ1-2; 7 bases match TRBD1. Germline V gene sequence: CDR1 KGHDR, CDR2 SFDVKD. CDR3 length equals 14 residues. V trimming: 2 bases; J trimming: 2 bases; junction bases outside the gene matches: 1. The CDR3: CATSDWDRNYGYTF. Here the CDR3 DNA reads TGTGCCACCAGTGATTGGGACAGAAACTATGGCTACACCTTC.

This rearrangement joins TRBV2 to TRBJ2-5; 12 bases agree with TRBD2. V lost 6 bases, J lost 11 bases, and 13 bases stayed unmatched. Germline lookup yields CDR1 SNHLY and CDR2 FYNNEI. This CDR3 spans 15 amino acids. CDR3 region: CASRRLAGVDNEQYF. The CDR3 DNA reads TGTGCCAGCAGACGACTAGCGGGGGTAGACAATGAGCAGTACTTC.

The V call is TRBV7-9, the J call TRBJ1-6, with D possibly being TRBD1 (6 bases). CDR1 is SEHNR and CDR2 is FQNEAQ in the germline V gene (reference sequence). The V end was cut by 3 bases, the J end by 8 bases, with 14 bases between. CDR3 size: 15 residues. CDR3 residues: CASSFRSEGDSPLHF. Written as DNA, the CDR3 is TGTGCCAGCAGCTTCCGGAGTGAGGGGGATTCACCCCTCCACTTT.

The rearrangement links TRBV4-2 to TRBJ2-1; 10 nucleotides align to TRBD2. This CDR3 has 15 amino acids. Germline loops: CDR1 LGHNA, CDR2 YNFKEQ. Trimming cost V 3 bases and J 8 bases; bases outside gene matches: 7. The CDR3 sequence: CASSQGSGGADEQFF. The CDR3 DNA sequence: TGTGCCAGCAGCCAGGGAAGCGGGGGGGCAGATGAGCAGTTCTTC.

This clonotype was observed a handful of times. V usage is TRBV5-6 and J usage is TRBJ2-4; D unclear. The last part of the DNA fits TRBJ2-7 better; the J call may be wrong. Germline CDR1 and CDR2: SGHDT and YYEEEE. The CDR3 is 12 residues long. CDR3 in DNA: TGTGCCAGCAGCCGGGCGAGCAACGAGCAGTACTTC. Protein sequence: CASSRASNEQYF.